Listed below are T cell receptor beta chains from one sample, sequenced in a study of T cells in tuberculosis. Assay: immunoSEQ multiplex PCR; the TCRdb copy retains only in-frame clones and omits some. The profile shows around 39,000 clones, roughly 93% of them singletons. The sequencing sample was made of PBMCs. Receptor source: a donor aged 10-29 years with latent tuberculosis or without tuberculosis infection. The CDR3 runs from the conserved cysteine through the conserved F or W. The D gene is left open where the match is weak. Expanded clones get a size class; other rows say once, few or many, or leave the size out.

j_call d_call v_call clone_size cdr3_aa cdr3_nt
TRBJ1-2 - TRBV7-9 few CASSVQGTSNYGYTF TGTGCCAGCAGTGTCCAGGGAACATCTAACTATGGCTACACCTTC
TRBJ1-5 - TRBV6-1 - CASSPQGRQPQHF TGTGCCAGCAGTCCACAGGGTCGGCAGCCCCAGCATTTT
TRBJ1-5 - TRBV6-4 - CASSDSRCTVWRVEPQHF TGTGCCAGCAGTGACTCGAGGTGTACAGTATGGAGGGTGGAGCCCCAGCATTTT
TRBJ1-2 - TRBV5-1 - CASSLPTETYYGYTF TGCGCCAGCAGCTTGCCAACGGAGACTTACTATGGCTACACCTTC
TRBJ1-1 - TRBV19 - CASSAEEEGTEAFF TGTGCCAGTAGTGCAGAGGAGGAGGGCACTGAAGCTTTCTTT
TRBJ2-3 TRBD2 TRBV19 - CASSVRLAPAGGTDTQYF TGTGCCAGTAGTGTTAGACTAGCGCCAGCCGGAGGCACAGATACGCAGTATTTT
TRBJ1-2 TRBD1 TRBV19 - CASSIDGTGGLGYTF TGTGCCAGTAGTATAGATGGAACAGGGGGCTTGGGCTACACCTTC
TRBJ2-7 - TRBV2 - CASEGGSYEQYF TGTGCCAGCGAAGGAGGATCCTACGAGCAGTACTTC
TRBJ1-4 TRBD1 TRBV19 - CASSAPGQGNEKLFF TGTGCCAGTAGCGCTCCGGGACAGGGAAATGAAAAACTGTTTTTT
TRBJ2-5 TRBD2 TRBV30 - CAWSRGGGQETQYF TGTGCCTGGAGTCGGGGGGGTGGACAAGAGACCCAGTACTTC
TRBJ2-7 TRBD1 TRBV5-1 - CASSLAPMGQGDEQYF TGCGCCAGCAGCTTGGCCCCCATGGGACAGGGTGACGAGCAGTACTTC
TRBJ1-2 TRBD1 TRBV18 - CASSPQSGQAINYGYTF TGTGCCAGCTCACCACAGAGTGGACAGGCGATCAACTATGGCTACACCTTC
TRBJ1-6 - TRBV27 - CASRQGPYNSPLHF TGTGCCAGCAGACAGGGACCCTATAATTCACCCCTCCACTTT
TRBJ2-3 TRBD2 TRBV11-3 - CASSLGTSGEVDTQYF TGTGCCAGCAGCTTAGGGACTAGCGGGGAGGTGGATACGCAGTATTTT
TRBJ1-2 - TRBV15 - CATSRERGENYGYTF TGTGCCACCAGCAGAGAACGGGGGGAGAACTATGGCTACACCTTC
TRBJ2-2 TRBD2 TRBV7-2 once CASSLEGGGFTGELFF TGTGCCAGCAGCTTAGAGGGCGGGGGATTCACCGGGGAGCTGTTTTTT
TRBJ1-5 - TRBV6-1 - CASSGGGRGQPQHF TGTGCCAGCAGTGGCGGGGGGCGCGGTCAGCCCCAGCATTTT
TRBJ2-3 TRBD2 TRBV5-1 - CASSPGLAGSADTQYF TGCGCCAGCAGCCCGGGACTAGCGGGGAGCGCAGATACGCAGTATTTT
TRBJ2-7 TRBD1 TRBV12-5 - CASGFTGGEQYF TGTGCTAGTGGTTTCACAGGGGGCGAGCAGTACTTC
TRBJ2-1 - TRBV29-1 - CSVGGTEQFF TGCAGCGTTGGCGGGACTGAGCAGTTCTTC
TRBJ2-3 - TRBV5-4 - CASSKRQETTDTQYF TGTGCCAGCAGCAAAAGACAGGAGACGACAGATACGCAGTATTTT
TRBJ1-1 - TRBV19 - CASSAGPSEAFF TGTGCCAGTAGTGCAGGGCCATCTGAAGCTTTCTTT
TRBJ1-5 TRBD1 TRBV19 - CATRDRGPHQPQHF TGTGCCACGCGGGACAGGGGGCCACATCAGCCCCAGCATTTT
TRBJ2-3 TRBD1 TRBV4-3 - CASSQGTGTSTDTQYF TGCGCCAGCAGCCAAGGGACAGGAACTAGCACAGATACGCAGTATTTT
TRBJ1-1 TRBD1 TRBV29-1 - CSVRTGGNTEAFF TGCAGCGTTCGGACAGGGGGGAACACTGAAGCTTTCTTT
TRBJ2-2 TRBD1 TRBV10-3 - CAITKDRAANTGELFF TGTGCCATCACCAAGGACAGGGCCGCCAACACCGGGGAGCTGTTTTTT
TRBJ2-3 - TRBV5-1 - CASSLALAGDTQYF TGCGCCAGCAGCTTGGCGCTGGCGGGGGATACGCAGTATTTT
TRBJ2-7 - TRBV5-1 - CASSLAGMSYEQYF TGCGCCAGCAGCTTGGCAGGTATGTCCTACGAGCAGTACTTC
TRBJ2-7 - TRBV27 - CASSSTLAGTYEQYF TGTGCCAGCAGTTCGACTTTGGCGGGAACTTACGAGCAGTACTTC
TRBJ2-7 TRBD2 TRBV6-4 - CASRPLAGGKPSSYEQYF TGTGCCAGCAGACCACTAGCGGGGGGCAAGCCGAGCTCCTACGAGCAGTACTTC
TRBJ1-2 - TRBV2 - CASSGGSSGPGGYTF TGTGCCAGCAGTGGGGGCAGCTCTGGGCCGGGCGGCTACACCTTC
TRBJ1-2 TRBD1 TRBV25-1 - CASRGQGDNYGYTF TGTGCCAGCAGGGGACAGGGGGATAACTATGGCTACACCTTC
TRBJ1-1 TRBD1 TRBV5-4 - CASSSTMDRAAFF TGTGCCAGCAGCTCCACCATGGACAGGGCCGCTTTCTTT
TRBJ2-2 - TRBV2 - CASRRVSRELFF TGTGCCAGCAGGCGGGTTTCTAGGGAGCTGTTTTTT
TRBJ2-2 - TRBV27 - CASSRTGELFF TGTGCCAGCTCCCGGACCGGGGAGCTGTTTTTT
TRBJ2-7 TRBD1 TRBV2 - CASSATGAHSNEQYF TGTGCCAGCAGTGCTACAGGGGCGCATTCTAACGAGCAGTACTTC
TRBJ1-1 - TRBV5-6 - CASSFFPDNGRTEAFF TGTGCCAGCAGCTTTTTTCCTGACAATGGGCGAACTGAAGCTTTCTTT
TRBJ1-5 - TRBV21-1 - CASRTQVDNQPQHF TGTGCCAGCAGGACACAGGTTGACAATCAGCCCCAGCATTTT
TRBJ2-7 - TRBV5-6 - CASSTQTSRGLLFYEQYF TGTGCCAGCAGCACTCAGACCTCGAGGGGACTTCTGTTCTACGAGCAGTACTTC
TRBJ1-2 TRBD1 TRBV2 - CASSEVQGSRGGYTF TGTGCCAGCAGTGAAGTACAGGGGAGCCGGGGTGGCTACACCTTC
TRBJ1-1 - TRBV7-9 - CASSRNRGTSNTEAFF TGTGCCAGCAGCCGGAATAGGGGGACATCCAACACTGAAGCTTTCTTT
TRBJ1-6 - TRBV19 - CASSLTGAYNSPLHF TGTGCCAGCAGTTTGACGGGGGCCTATAATTCACCCCTCCACTTT
TRBJ1-5 - TRBV5-8 - CASSPSGQNNQPQHF TGTGCCAGCAGTCCCTCCGGACAGAACAATCAGCCCCAGCATTTT
TRBJ2-5 - TRBV10-3 - CATHAGETQYF TGTGCCACCCACGCGGGCGAGACCCAGTACTTC
TRBJ2-3 TRBD2 TRBV10-3 once CAISETDTGGDTQYF TGTGCCATCAGTGAGACTGACACCGGGGGGGATACGCAGTATTTT
TRBJ1-3 - TRBV7-2 once CASSLYSGNTIYF TGTGCCAGCTCCCTCTACTCTGGAAACACCATATATTTT
TRBJ2-3 TRBD1 TRBV9 - CASSSGQGGTDTQYF TGTGCCAGCAGTTCAGGACAGGGCGGGACAGATACGCAGTATTTT
TRBJ1-5 - TRBV5-1 - CASSLEGGLNQPQHF TGCGCCAGCAGCTTGGAAGGAGGACTTAATCAGCCCCAGCATTTT
TRBJ1-1 - TRBV5-1 once CASSLWGGTLNTEAFF TGCGCCAGCAGCTTGTGGGGGGGAACGTTGAACACTGAAGCTTTCTTT
TRBJ1-6 - TRBV11-1 - CASSRDGTLTNNSPLHF TGTGCCAGCAGTCGCGACGGGACACTTACGAATAATTCACCCCTCCACTTT
TRBJ2-7 TRBD2 TRBV6-5 - CASSPGGGVNEQYF TGTGCCAGCAGCCCGGGGGGTGGCGTGAACGAGCAGTACTTC
TRBJ2-6 TRBD1 TRBV12-5 - CASGPTGGSGANVLTF TGTGCTAGTGGTCCAACAGGGGGCAGTGGGGCCAACGTCCTGACTTTC
TRBJ1-2 - TRBV14 - CASSQDLGQGNYGYTF TGTGCCAGCAGCCAAGATTTGGGCCAGGGTAACTATGGCTACACCTTC
TRBJ2-7 TRBD1 TRBV6-5 - CASSSQGQREQYF TGTGCCAGCAGTTCACAGGGGCAGCGCGAGCAGTACTTC
TRBJ1-2 - TRBV4-1 - CASSHFIQNTYGYTF TGCGCCAGCAGCCACTTTATACAGAATACATATGGCTACACCTTC
TRBJ1-5 TRBD1 TRBV4-1 - CASSREDRLNQPQHF TGCGCCAGCAGCCGAGAGGACAGGTTAAATCAGCCCCAGCATTTT
TRBJ2-7 - TRBV30 - CAWSPISGVGLEQYF TGTGCCTGGAGCCCGATTTCGGGGGTAGGGCTCGAGCAGTACTTC
TRBJ1-1 - TRBV6-5 - CASIPREDTEAFF TGTGCCAGCATTCCCCGAGAAGACACTGAAGCTTTCTTT
TRBJ1-1 - TRBV4-3 - CASSQDWRGFRNTEAFF TGCGCCAGCAGCCAAGATTGGCGGGGGTTTCGGAACACTGAAGCTTTCTTT